Included here is one TCR beta chain sequence, with context. The antigen is unknown. The sample belongs to a study of identical twins. CDR3 length equals 14 residues. The germline V gene encodes CDR1 KGHDR and CDR2 SFDVKD. Trimming shortened V by 9 bases and J by 2 bases, and 14 bases separated the two germline ends. Study observations and caveats: Shared out-of-frame alpha sequences (those common to twins) showed excess low generation probability.

TCRdb reprocessed the 5' RACE reads with MiXCR, giving one entry per CDR3 protein. The sample gives some 690,000 distinct CDR3 sequences, 21% of which show up once; 4% to 5.5% is in the top ten. These records were also assigned to another study, of T cells expressing NK-cell markers. From that second work: In a handful of donors, dominant clonotypes made up 28.3-60.1% of CD3+CD56-NKG2C+ cells.

Specimen: PBMCs. The clonotype comes from a woman younger than 30 in good health. The rearrangement uses TRBV24-1 and TRBJ2-3; D possibly corresponds to TRBD2 (6 bases). CDR3 DNA sequence: TGTGCCACCGCGGGTAGCGGAAACACAGATACGCAGTATTTT. It is translated as CATAGSGNTDTQYF.